The clone carrying this T cell receptor (beta chain) has ten or more counts. Its antigen is unidentified. TCRdb re-derived calls from the reads in MiXCR, one entry per CDR3 protein. Of 6,500 to 10,000 distinct CDR3 sequences detected, roughly 17% appear once; the ten largest clones hold roughly 4.4%. The source of the sample is a study of liver allograft versus peripheral blood T cells. Study as a whole: Peripheral blood of the recipients supplied T cell receptor repertoires that were compared with those in transplanted livers.

Germline V gene lookup returns CDR1 SGHAT and CDR2 FQNNGV. V gave up 3 bases and J gave up 3 bases, with 6 bases separating them. The CDR3 extends over 13 amino acids. Study-wide results and limits: Intra-allograft T cell receptor repertoires in the liver reportedly differed from peripheral blood repertoires.

The chain links TRBV11-2 to TRBJ2-4; the D is unclear. The clonotype originates from a human patient who had a liver transplant. Some T cells may trace back to the graft donor. The CDR3 DNA reads TGTGCCAGCAGCTTGCACGGCAAAAACATTCAGTACTTC. This gives the protein CASSLHGKNIQYF.